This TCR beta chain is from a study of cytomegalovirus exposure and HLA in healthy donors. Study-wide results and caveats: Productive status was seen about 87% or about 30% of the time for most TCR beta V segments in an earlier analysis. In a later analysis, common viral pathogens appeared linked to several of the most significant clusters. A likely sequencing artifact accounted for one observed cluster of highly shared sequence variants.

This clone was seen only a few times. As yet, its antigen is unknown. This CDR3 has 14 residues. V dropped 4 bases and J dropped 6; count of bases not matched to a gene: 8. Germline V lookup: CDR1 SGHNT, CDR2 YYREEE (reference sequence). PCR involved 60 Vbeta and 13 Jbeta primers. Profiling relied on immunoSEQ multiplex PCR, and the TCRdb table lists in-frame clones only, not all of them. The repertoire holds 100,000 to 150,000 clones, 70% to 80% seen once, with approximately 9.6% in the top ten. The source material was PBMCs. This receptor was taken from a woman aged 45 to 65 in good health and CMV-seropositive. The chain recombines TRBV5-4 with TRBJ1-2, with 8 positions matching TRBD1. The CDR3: CASSISRGRDGYTF. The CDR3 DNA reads TGTGCCAGCAGCATATCCAGGGGGCGAGATGGCTACACCTTC.